This T cell receptor (beta chain) was identified in a study of blood T cell repertoires in COVID-19. Study-wide context: Samples taken during acute and convalescent COVID-19 were collected in the United States, Italy and Spain.

The table came from immunoSEQ multiplex PCR; TCRdb's copy has only in-frame clones and leaves some out. The repertoire consists of about 80,000 clones, with approximately 78% occurring once and the leading ten covering around a third. This CDR3 region has 13 residues. In germline, CDR1 is GTSNPN, CDR2 SVGIG (reference sequence). With V trimmed by 5 bases and J by 7 bases, 5 bases remained unmatched. The source of this sequence is a woman between 65 and 79 years old with acute or convalescent COVID-19. Sequencing used peripheral blood. The chain is built from TRBV30 and TRBJ1-5; 10 bases line up with TRBD1. The CDR3 spells CAWGDRGDQPQHF. Written as DNA, the CDR3 is TGTGCCTGGGGGGACAGGGGAGACCAGCCCCAGCATTTT.